This T cell receptor beta chain was documented in a study of blood T cells in healthy people across ages. The ends lost 3 bases at V and 5 bases at J; junction bases unmatched: 9. The CDR3 extends over 15 amino acids. CDR1 is DFQATT, CDR2 SNEGSKA, per germline (reference sequence). Study-wide points: It was the long-lived donors that had more naive CD4+ cells and higher diversity than aged donors.

This clonotype appeared many times. The antigen is not known. A sample-barcoded 5' primer and a J-beta primer mix were used in a second PCR of roughly 6 to 11 cycles. Every individual sample yielded 2.5 million or more paired-end reads (each containing CDR3). Using its own MiXCR run on the 5' RACE reads, TCRdb lists one record per CDR3 protein. In the table there are 600,000 or so distinct CDR3 sequences, about 30% of which are singletons. Every donor provided 9.5 to 10 milliliters of peripheral blood. The sequence came from a woman of 80 years or more in good health. Sequenced input: blood. This chain connects TRBV20-1 to TRBJ1-5, with 8 bases lining up with TRBD1. CDR3 DNA sequence: TGCAGTGCTAGTCCCGGACAGGGCAGGGATCAGCCCCAGCATTTT. Encoded protein: CSASPGQGRDQPQHF.